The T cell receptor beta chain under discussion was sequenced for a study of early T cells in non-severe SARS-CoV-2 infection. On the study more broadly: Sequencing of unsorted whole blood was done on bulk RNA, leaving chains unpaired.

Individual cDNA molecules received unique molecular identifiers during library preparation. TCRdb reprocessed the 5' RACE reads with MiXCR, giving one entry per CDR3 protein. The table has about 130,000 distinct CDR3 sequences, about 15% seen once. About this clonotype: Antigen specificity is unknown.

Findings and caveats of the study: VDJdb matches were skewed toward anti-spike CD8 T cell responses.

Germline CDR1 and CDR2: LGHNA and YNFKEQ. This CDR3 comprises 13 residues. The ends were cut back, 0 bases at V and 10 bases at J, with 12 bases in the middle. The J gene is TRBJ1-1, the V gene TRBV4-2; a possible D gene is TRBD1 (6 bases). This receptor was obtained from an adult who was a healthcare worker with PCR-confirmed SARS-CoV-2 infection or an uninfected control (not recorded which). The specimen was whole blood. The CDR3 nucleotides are TGTGCCAGCAGCCAAGAAAATGGGGGCCCAGCTTTCTTT. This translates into CASSQENGGPAFF.